This T cell receptor (beta chain) was recovered during a study of OX40 agonist ivuxolimab in advanced cancers. This clone appeared a single time. As yet, its antigen is unknown. This table comes from immunoSEQ multiplex PCR, and its TCRdb copy is limited to in-frame clones, with some not included. The sample lists tens of thousands of clones; approximately 79% were seen once. The germline V gene has CDR1 KGHSH and CDR2 LQKENI. The CDR3 totals 15 residues. V was pared by 2 bases and J by 0 bases, with 10 bases between. Findings and caveats of the study: Expanded clones were, on average, more numerous in CD8+ T cells than in CD4+.

This material consisted of CD4+ or CD8+ T cells sorted from blood, taken in a trial of the OX40 agonist ivuxolimab. V gene TRBV18 combines with J gene TRBJ1-1; D gene uncertain. This clonotype was obtained from an adult with an advanced solid tumor such as melanoma, head and neck, liver or kidney cancer. The CDR3 protein is CASSPSFVLNTEAFF. CDR3 DNA: TGTGCCAGCTCACCATCGTTCGTCTTGAACACTGAAGCTTTCTTT.